The 14 T cell receptor beta chains given below trace back to one sample, sequenced in a study of T cell responses to AZD1222 COVID-19 vaccine. Measured with immunoSEQ multiplex PCR; TCRdb has only the in-frame clones, and not every one. This table holds 90,000 to 120,000 clones, about 90% found once. Sequences were derived from peripheral blood, sampled on day 0 of AZD1222 vaccination. These receptors were obtained from an adult in good health.

The V call is TRBV7-9, the J call TRBJ1-3, with D unclear. The CDR3 is made up of 14 amino acids. Germline V gene data show CDR1 as SEHNR and CDR2 as FQNEAQ (reference sequence). V was pared by 1 base and J by 2 bases, with 6 bases between. This CDR3 is CASSLVGTGNTIYF. CDR3 in DNA: TGTGCCAGCAGCTTAGTTGGTACTGGAAACACCATATATTTT. The whole variable domain, remainder taken from reference TRBV7-9 and TRBJ1-3, is DTGVSQNPRHKITKRGQNVTFRCDPISEHNRLYWYRQTLGQGPEFLTYFQNEAQLEKSRLLSDRFSAERPKGSFSTLEIQRTEQGDSAMYLCASSLVGTGNTIYFGEGSWLTVV.

The chain recombines TRBV20-1 with TRBJ1-2; D gene ambiguous. The germline CDR1 and CDR2 sequences are DFQATT and SNEGSKA (reference sequence). The CDR3 loop spans 11 amino acids. The V gene lost 1 base and the J gene lost 8 bases, with 8 bases spanning the gap. The DNA for the CDR3 is TGCAGTGCTAGAGGTGCGGGAGGCTACACCTTC. Translating it yields CSARGAGGYTF.

The chain couples TRBV27 to TRBJ1-1; D not resolved. This CDR3 contains 13 residues. Looked up from germline, CDR1 is MNHEY and CDR2 is SMNVEV (reference sequence). V was shortened by 2 bases and J by 0 bases, with 4 bases between the two germline ends. The CDR3 nucleotides read TGTGCCAGCAGTTTAAGCATGAACACTGAAGCTTTCTTT. This gives the protein CASSLSMNTEAFF.

This clone was detected once. This chain joins TRBV5-1 and TRBJ2-7, with D uncertain. With 4 bases removed from V and 0 bases from J, the gap between germline ends came to 11 bases. The CDR3 contains 14 residues. CDR1 SGHRS and CDR2 YFSETQ come from the germline V gene. The DNA of the CDR3 is TGCGCCAGCAGCCTGGACGGCCGCTCCTACGAGCAGTACTTC. It specifies CASSLDGRSYEQYF.

The chain couples TRBV7-6 to TRBJ2-3, with D hard to call. V shed 5 bases and J shed 2 bases, with 8 bases lying between them. From germline, CDR1 is SGHVS and CDR2 FNYEAQ. This CDR3 region has 13 residues. CDR3 sequence (DNA): TGTGCCAGCAGCCCGGTCCCCACAGATACGCAGTATTTT. It translates to CASSPVPTDTQYF. Looking up the rest from reference TRBV7-6 and TRBJ2-3 gives the full variable domain: GAGVSQSPRYKVTKRGQDVALRCDPISGHVSLYWYRQALGQGPEFLTYFNYEAQQDKSGLPNDRFSAERPEGSISTLTIQRTEQRDSAMYRCASSPVPTDTQYFGPGTRLTVL.

The chain carries TRBV3-1 (or the pseudogene TRBV3-2) and TRBJ2-3; 9 bases agree with TRBD1. The V segment lost 4 bases and the J segment 3 bases; nucleotides outside the gene matches: 5. The CDR3 contains 15 residues. Germline V gene sequence: CDR1 LGHDT, CDR2 YNNKEL (reference sequence). CDR3 amino acids: CASSPGTGFTDTQYF. The CDR3 DNA is TGTGCCAGCAGCCCCGGGACAGGGTTTACAGATACGCAGTATTTT.

The genes are TRBV6-5 and TRBJ2-1; TRBD2 matches at 9 bases. The CDR3 is made up of 14 amino acids. The J segment lost 9 bases and the V segment lost 4 bases, leaving 7 bases of the junction unmatched. The germline V gene encodes CDR1 MNHEY and CDR2 SVGAGI. The CDR3 region has the DNA TGTGCCAGCAGTTCGCTAGCGGGGAGCGGTGAGCAGTTCTTC. Its translation is CASSSLAGSGEQFF.

The chain uses TRBV9 and TRBJ2-5, with 8 bases matching TRBD2. Germline trimming cut 0 bases from V and 5 bases from J; bases unmatched to any gene: 6. Germline loops: CDR1 SGDLS, CDR2 YYNGEE. The CDR3 is 15 residues long. CDR3 protein: CASSVVVGGAETQYF. In DNA, the CDR3 is TGTGCCAGCAGCGTAGTGGTCGGGGGGGCGGAGACCCAGTACTTC. Filled out from reference TRBV9 and TRBJ2-5, the complete variable domain reads DSGVTQTPKHLITATGQRVTLRCSPRSGDLSVYWYQQSLDQGLQFLIQYYNGEERAKGNILERFSAQQFPDLHSELNLSSLELGDSALYFCASSVVVGGAETQYFGPGTRLLVL.

This rearrangement joins TRBV7-2 to TRBJ2-1, with D perhaps TRBD2 (6 bases). Looked up from germline, CDR1 is SGHTA and CDR2 is FQGNSA. V was clipped by 2 bases and J by 11 bases, with 13 bases between them. The CDR3 sequence is 13 residues long. The CDR3 DNA follows: TGTGCCAGCAGCTTAAGTGGTAGCGGCCAGCAGTTCTTC. Amino acid sequence: CASSLSGSGQQFF.

This clone was counted once. The chain has TRBV4-1 and TRBJ1-5; D call uncertain. This CDR3 region has 15 residues. The V end was cut by 0 bases, the J end by 4 bases, with 10 bases between. Germline V gene sequence: CDR1 MGHRA, CDR2 YSYEKL. The CDR3 coding sequence is TGCGCCAGCAGCCAAGATCTCGACCCGAATCAGCCCCAGCATTTT. Protein product: CASSQDLDPNQPQHF.

V is TRBV19 and J is TRBJ1-4; TRBD1 is a possible D gene (5 bases). This CDR3 contains 14 residues. The germline CDR1 and CDR2 sequences are LNHDA and SQIVND (reference sequence). Trimming pared 3 bases from V and 8 bases from J, leaving 13 bases between. CDR3 bases: TGTGCCAGTAGTATGGCCGGGGCATTCGAAAAACTGTTTTTT. It is translated as CASSMAGAFEKLFF.

CDR3 sequence: CASSPTHRGSEAFF. The CDR3 coding sequence is TGTGCCAGCTCACCGACCCACAGGGGCTCTGAAGCTTTCTTT. The V call is TRBV18, the J call TRBJ1-1; 7 nucleotides agree with TRBD1. The CDR3 runs 14 residues. Germline V gene lookup returns CDR1 KGHSH and CDR2 LQKENI. Trimming took 3 bases from V and 6 from J; bases not matched to a gene: 7.

On this clone itself: At one boundary the junction diverges from the germline segment, which might be a read error. The rearrangement joins TRBV12-3 or TRBV12-4 to TRBJ2-7; weak D call: TRBD1 (5 bases). The CDR3 totals 13 residues. The CDR3 DNA follows: TGTGCCAGCAGTTTACGGCAGGGCGTACAGGCGAACTTC. Protein product: CASSLRQGVQANF.

This chain uses TRBV19 with TRBJ1-4; TRBD1 might be the D (5 bases). This CDR3 region has 19 residues. In germline, CDR1 is LNHDA, CDR2 SQIVND (reference sequence). Trimming took off 5 bases at V and 0 bases at J, with 22 bases between the two ends. The CDR3 sequence is CASSLLWLRGFSTNEKLFF. Here the CDR3 DNA reads TGTGCCAGTAGTCTTTTATGGTTACGGGGCTTTTCAACTAATGAAAAACTGTTTTTT.